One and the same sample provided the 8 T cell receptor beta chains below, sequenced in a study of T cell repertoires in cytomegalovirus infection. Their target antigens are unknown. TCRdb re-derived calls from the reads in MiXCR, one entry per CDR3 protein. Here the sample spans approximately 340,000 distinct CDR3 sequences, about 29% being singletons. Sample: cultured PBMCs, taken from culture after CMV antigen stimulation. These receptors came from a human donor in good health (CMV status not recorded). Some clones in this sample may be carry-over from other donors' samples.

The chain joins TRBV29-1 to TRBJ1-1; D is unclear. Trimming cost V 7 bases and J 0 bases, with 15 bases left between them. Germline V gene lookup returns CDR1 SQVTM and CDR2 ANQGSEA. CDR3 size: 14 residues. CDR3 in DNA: TGCAGCGGGAGCTGGGAGGTGATGAACACTGAAGCTTTCTTT. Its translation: CSGSWEVMNTEAFF.

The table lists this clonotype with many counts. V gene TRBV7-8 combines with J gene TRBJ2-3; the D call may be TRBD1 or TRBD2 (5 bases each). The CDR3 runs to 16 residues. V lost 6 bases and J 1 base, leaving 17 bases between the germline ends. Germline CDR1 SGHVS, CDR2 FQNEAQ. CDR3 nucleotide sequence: TGTGCCAGCAGTCTAGCTGGGGGTAGTGGCACAGATACGCAGTATTTT. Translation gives CASSLAGGSGTDTQYF.

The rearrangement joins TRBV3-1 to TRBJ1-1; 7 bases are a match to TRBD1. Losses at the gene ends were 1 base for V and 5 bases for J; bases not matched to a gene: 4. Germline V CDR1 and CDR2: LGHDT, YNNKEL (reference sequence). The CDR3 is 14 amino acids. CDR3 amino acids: CASSQVAGGTEAFF. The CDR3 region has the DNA TGTGCCAGCAGCCAAGTTGCAGGGGGGACTGAAGCTTTCTTT.

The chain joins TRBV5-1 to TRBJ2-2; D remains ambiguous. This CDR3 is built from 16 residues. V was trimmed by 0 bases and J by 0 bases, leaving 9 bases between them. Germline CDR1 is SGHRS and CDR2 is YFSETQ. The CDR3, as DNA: TGCGCCAGCAGCTTGGTAGCCGGTGCGAACACCGGGGAGCTGTTTTTT. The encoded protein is CASSLVAGANTGELFF.

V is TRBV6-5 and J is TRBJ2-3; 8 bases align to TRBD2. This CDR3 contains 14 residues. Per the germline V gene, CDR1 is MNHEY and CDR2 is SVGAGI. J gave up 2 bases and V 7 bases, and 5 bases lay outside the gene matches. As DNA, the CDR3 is TGTGCCAGCACCCTTAGCGGGACCACAGATACGCAGTATTTT. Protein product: CASTLSGTTDTQYF.

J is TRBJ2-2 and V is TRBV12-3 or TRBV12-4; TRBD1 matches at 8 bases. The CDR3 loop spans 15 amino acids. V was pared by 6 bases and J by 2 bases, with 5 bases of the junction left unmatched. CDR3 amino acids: CASSPTGVNTGELFF. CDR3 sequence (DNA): TGTGCCAGCAGCCCGACAGGGGTCAACACCGGGGAGCTGTTTTTT.

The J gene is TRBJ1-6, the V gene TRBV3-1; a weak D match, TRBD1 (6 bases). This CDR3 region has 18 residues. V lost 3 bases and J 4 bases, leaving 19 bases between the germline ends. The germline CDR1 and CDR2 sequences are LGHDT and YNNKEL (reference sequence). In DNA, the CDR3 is TGTGCCAGCAGCCAGCTCTCTCCGGGACACTGTTATAATTCACCCCTCCACTTT. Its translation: CASSQLSPGHCYNSPLHF.

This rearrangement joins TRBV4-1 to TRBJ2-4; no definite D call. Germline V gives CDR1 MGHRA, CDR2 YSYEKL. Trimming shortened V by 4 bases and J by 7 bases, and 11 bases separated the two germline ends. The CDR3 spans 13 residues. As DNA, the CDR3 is TGCGCCAGCAGCCCTGCGTTGGGGAACATTCAGTACTTC. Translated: CASSPALGNIQYF.